This T cell receptor (beta chain) was profiled in a study of tumor-infiltrating lymphocytes in primary liver carcinoma. Whole-study context: Patients comprised men and women whose ages fell between 30 and 69 years.

With a constant-region primer, TCR beta cDNA was made from approximately 510 ng of total RNA. Sequencing libraries for TCR beta derived from three nested multiplex PCR rounds that used slightly modified ARM-PCR. Two initial PCR rounds of about 11 cycles each paired TRBV1-TRBV30 forward primers with a C-beta reverse primer. TCRdb redid the calling of the multiplex PCR reads with MiXCR, one entry per CDR3 protein. The sample records about 35,000 distinct CDR3 sequences, roughly 80% being singletons. Investigators took RNA and DNA out together from about 20-30 mg of unsorted bulk tissue. Patients diagnosed with primary liver carcinoma received treatment through surgical resection. Enrolled patients were chronically infected with HBV and treatment-naive. The study sampled five separate regions from each tumor. CDR3 length: 15 amino acids. A remark on this clonotype: Germline and junction disagree at one end, which may indicate a read error.

The chain couples TRBV12-3 or TRBV12-4 to TRBJ2-1; 9 bases are shared with TRBD1. Sequenced material: liver tumor tissue from sampling region 4. Regarding subset: tumor region T4, right-lateral pole. The clonotype was recovered from a man aged 35 to 55 with primary liver carcinoma and hepatitis B virus infection. CDR3 nucleotide sequence: TGTGCCAGCGGTTTGGGACAGGGAGGTGCCAATGAGCAGTTCTTC. Its protein is CASGLGQGGANEQFF.